This entry describes one T cell receptor beta chain. This clone was counted a single time. The clone's antigen remains unknown. Base qualities are not at hand, and no much larger clone is one base apart. Between the V and J ends, shortened by 4 bases and 6 bases respectively, the junction contains 10 bases. The CDR3 starts with the cysteine, ends with the phenylalanine, and has 13 residues. CDR3 DNA is the only sequence kept; it has 39 bases, read in frame from the first base. From the germline V gene (reference sequence), CDR1 is SEHNR and CDR2 is FQNEAQ. These data come from a study of shared clonotypes between healthy human individuals (dated by TCRdb to 2019 to 2021). Describing the broader study: Three men and a couple of women, aged 18 to 49 years, made up the cohort. The study deeply sequenced blood TCR repertoires of five healthy adults to estimate repertoire size and the extent of clonotype sharing between individuals. Per donor, three plates each were used for CD4 naive and CD4 memory, two for CD8 naive, and one for CD8 memory. Leukapheresis yielded between about 0.94 and 9.5 billion PBMCs per donor. To increase sequencing depth and limit assay-specific biases, different laboratories used diverse techniques to prepare libraries and sequence TCR repertoires.

CD8 naive samples were CD45RO-negative cells positively selected for CCR7, giving a CD45RA+CCR7+ population that excluded TemRA cells. The donors were healthy, HIV-negative adults with no recently reported acute infections or vaccinations. Only Caucasian adults living in Nashville, Tennessee, USA were represented among the donors. After blood collection by leukapheresis, PBMCs were isolated using Ficoll-Histopaque density gradient centrifugation and then cryopreserved in the vapor phase of liquid nitrogen. Analytical flow cytometry was used to check the purity and quantity of every magnetically sorted T cell population. Genomic DNA was isolated from each sorted fraction and quantified by UV absorbance on a Nanodrop 2000c. Using the deep immunoSEQ assay, multiplex PCR amplified TCR CDR3 regions from genomic DNA. Extracted genomic DNA from each cell subset was spread evenly across all wells of several immunoSEQ 96-well plates, with each plate serving as a replicate. For sorted subsets, each replicate PCR was loaded with approximately 190 ng genomic DNA, equivalent to approximately 27,000 T cell genomes. Purified libraries were quantified with a Qubit 3.0 fluorometer, sized on a Bioanalyzer 2100, and re-quantified with the KAPA Library Quantification kit. Every immunoSEQ 96-well plate was sequenced on a dedicated single-read 150-cycle Illumina NextSeq 550 flow cell. The original methods were these. Because the immunoSEQ output held only junctional sequences and lacked quality scores, the filtering could not match the filtering applied to full-length reads. To assign V/J genes and CDR3, sequences were annotated against IMGT germline references using PyIR, a Python wrapper for IgBLAST v1.9. Reads were removed for weak V/J assignments (E-value above 1e-6), missing CDR3, stop codons, out-of-frame junctions, or ambiguous translated residues. V3J clonotypes were defined by identical inferred V gene, J gene, and CDR3 amino acid sequence. To compute the percentage overlap between repertoires, the number of shared unique clonotypes was divided by the size of the smaller repertoire. RTK rarefaction, the Chao1 estimator, and Recon v2.1 estimates of unobserved clonotypes were used to assess repertoire richness. OLGA was used to compute generation probabilities for all TCRbeta clonotypes that the gDNA method yielded from a handful of donors. TCRdb stores this immuneACCESS table with in-frame sequences only. Part of the clones is absent; in the studies checked, under half of the shortfall reflects unresolved V genes, and no reason is known for the rest. Clone size and V and J calls were adopted from that table, with D and trimming inferred from the DNA. Across this sample there are about 2.1 million clones, with under 95% seen only once. 1.5% to 2% of the sample is held by the ten biggest clonotypes.

Beyond this particular receptor, the publication reports: Naive subsets generally had larger estimated clonotype richness than memory subsets. Pairwise subsampling led to the expectation that sequencing depth would affect the degree of clonotype sharing among donors. Even with the large sequencing depth, rarefaction of the sorted-subset datasets indicated that sequencing was incomplete. Clonotypes shared by all four sorted-subset donors showed higher generation probabilities than non-shared clonotypes. The small number of donors limited the genetic and exposure-history diversity represented. Sampling was restricted to blood, and TCR repertoires in tissues likely differ from the TCR repertoires found in blood. Across a handful of donors, 4.5% to 6.5% of naive CD4, 3% to 3.5% of naive CD8, under 2.5% of memory CD4, and approximately 0.4% of memory CD8 clonotypes were shared.

This sequence was found in a man aged 18-30 years in good health. Some clones in this sample may be carry-over from other donors' samples. The chain couples TRBV7-9 to TRBJ1-5; the D gene is not confidently resolved. The specimen was naive CD8+ T cells from PBMCs. Per the publication, the cell subset or site label means: CD45RA+CCR7+. The DNA sequence is as follows: TGTGCCAGCAGCTCAGATTTATTTCAGCCCCAGCATTTT. Its amino acids are CASSSDLFQPQHF.